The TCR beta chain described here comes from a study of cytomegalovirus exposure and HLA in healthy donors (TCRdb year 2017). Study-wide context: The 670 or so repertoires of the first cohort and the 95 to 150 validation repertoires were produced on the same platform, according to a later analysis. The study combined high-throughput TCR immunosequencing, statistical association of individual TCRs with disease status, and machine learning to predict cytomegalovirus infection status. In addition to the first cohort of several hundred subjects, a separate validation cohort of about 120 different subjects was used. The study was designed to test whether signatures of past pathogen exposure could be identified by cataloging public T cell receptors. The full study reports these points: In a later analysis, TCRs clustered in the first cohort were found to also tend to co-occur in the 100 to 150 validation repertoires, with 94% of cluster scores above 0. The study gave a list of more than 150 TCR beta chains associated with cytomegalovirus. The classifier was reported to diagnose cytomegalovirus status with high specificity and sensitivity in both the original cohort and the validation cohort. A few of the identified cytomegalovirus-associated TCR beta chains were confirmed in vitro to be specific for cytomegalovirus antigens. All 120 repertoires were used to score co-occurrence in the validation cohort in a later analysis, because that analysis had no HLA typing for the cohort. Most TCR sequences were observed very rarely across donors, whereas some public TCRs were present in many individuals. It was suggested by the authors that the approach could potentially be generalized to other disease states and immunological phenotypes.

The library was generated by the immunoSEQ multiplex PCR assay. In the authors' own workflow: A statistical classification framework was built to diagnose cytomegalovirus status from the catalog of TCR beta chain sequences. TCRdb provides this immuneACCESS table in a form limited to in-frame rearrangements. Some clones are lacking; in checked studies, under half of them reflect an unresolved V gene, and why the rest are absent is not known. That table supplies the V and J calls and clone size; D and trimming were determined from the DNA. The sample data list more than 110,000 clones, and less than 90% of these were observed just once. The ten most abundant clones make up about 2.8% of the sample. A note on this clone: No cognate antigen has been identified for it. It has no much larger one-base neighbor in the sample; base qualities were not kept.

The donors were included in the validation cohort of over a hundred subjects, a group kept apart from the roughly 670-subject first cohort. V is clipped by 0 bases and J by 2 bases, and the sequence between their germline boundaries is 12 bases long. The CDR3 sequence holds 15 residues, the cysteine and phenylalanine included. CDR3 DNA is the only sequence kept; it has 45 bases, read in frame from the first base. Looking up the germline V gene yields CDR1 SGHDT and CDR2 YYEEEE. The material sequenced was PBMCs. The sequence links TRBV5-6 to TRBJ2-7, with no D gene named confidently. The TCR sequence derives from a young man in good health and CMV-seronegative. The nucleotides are TGTGCCAGCAGCTTGGTCAGTTCAGGCGCCTACGAGCAGTACTTC. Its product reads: CASSLVSSGAYEQYF.